What follows is one TCR beta chain and its context. Its specificity is not known. The repertoire was sequenced with immunoSEQ multiplex PCR; TCRdb's copy has only in-frame clones and lacks some. Here the sample spans over 60,000 clones, around 87% being singletons. The sample belongs to a study of T cell responses to AZD1222 COVID-19 vaccine. Findings and limits, study-wide: Baseline serology detected seropositivity in only a handful of AZD1222 recipients. The donor cohort was predominantly white British with a female majority, and clonal diversity may have been underestimated. Spike-specific TCR breadth and depth rose after two AZD1222 doses.

This TCR was recovered from an adult in good health. The specimen comprised peripheral blood, sampled on day 0 of AZD1222 vaccination.

CDR3: CASRPTGGSGYTF. CDR3 nucleotides: TGTGCCAGTAGGCCTACAGGGGGAAGTGGCTACACCTTC. The V call is TRBV19, the J call TRBJ1-2; 8 nucleotides align to TRBD1. In germline, CDR1 is LNHDA, CDR2 SQIVND (reference sequence). The CDR3 is 13 amino acids. The V segment lost 6 bases and the J segment 7 bases; nucleotides outside the gene matches: 7. The variable domain in full, with the rest retrieved from reference TRBV19 and TRBJ1-2, is DGGITQSPKYLFRKEGQNVTLSCEQNLNHDAMYWYRQDPGQGLRLIYYSQIVNDFQKGDIAEGYSVSREKKESFPLTVTSAQKNPTAFYLCASRPTGGSGYTFGSGTRLTVV.